This T cell receptor (beta chain) was observed in a study of ipilimumab plus nivolumab after autologous stem cell transplantation. TCRdb's table, derived via immunoSEQ multiplex PCR, lists solely in-frame clones and lacks some. The profile shows 17,000 or so clones, roughly 70% of them singletons. The CDR3 is made up of 15 amino acids. Germline trimming cut 3 bases from V and 6 bases from J; bases unmatched to any gene: 3. Germline V lookup: CDR1 LNHDA, CDR2 SQIVND (reference sequence). The sequenced sample was PBMCs, obtained in a trial of ipilimumab plus nivolumab as post-transplant consolidation. The receptor's source is a male donor with diffuse large B-cell lymphoma. The chain recombines TRBV19 with TRBJ2-2; 11 bases are shared with TRBD2. In DNA form, the CDR3 reads TGTGCCAGTAGTATGACTAGCGGGGTGGCCGGGGAGCTGTTTTTT. Protein: CASSMTSGVAGELFF.